One and the same sample provided the 11 T cell receptor beta chains below, sequenced in a study of radiotherapy plus CTLA-4 blockade in lung cancer. Clones were read by immunoSEQ multiplex PCR, and TCRdb kept only the in-frame ones, dropping some. The sample has some 50,000 clones; roughly 84% are singletons. The material was peripheral blood, obtained from a patient treated with radiotherapy plus ipilimumab. These receptors were obtained from a human donor with non-small cell lung cancer who had a partial response to radiotherapy plus ipilimumab.

The chain uses TRBV7-2 and TRBJ1-1; D is ambiguous. The V gene lost 2 bases and the J gene lost 2 bases, with 12 bases spanning the gap. CDR1 and CDR2 from the germline V gene are SGHTA and FQGNSA. The CDR3 is 15 amino acids. CDR3 protein: CASSLSAGINTEAFF. In DNA form, the CDR3 reads TGTGCCAGCAGCTTATCTGCGGGGATTAACACTGAAGCTTTCTTT.

This clone was found once. The genes are TRBV5-6 and TRBJ2-7, with TRBD2 matching 7 bases. The length of the CDR3 is 14 residues. Germline values: CDR1 SGHDT, CDR2 YYEEEE. The V and J ends lost 4 bases and 1 base, in that order; junction bases with no gene match: 5. In DNA, the CDR3 is TGTGCCAGCAGCCGGACCGGGAGGTCCTACGAGCAGTACTTC. Its protein product is CASSRTGRSYEQYF. The whole variable domain, filled in from reference TRBV5-6 and TRBJ2-7, reads DAGVTQSPTHLIKTRGQQVTLRCSPKSGHDTVSWYQQALGQGPQFIFQYYEEEERQRGNFPDRFSGHQFPNYSSELNVNALLLGDSALYLCASSRTGRSYEQYFGPGTRLTVT.

The V and J genes are TRBV5-6 and TRBJ2-7, with 8 positions matching TRBD1. V dropped 1 base and J dropped 7; count of bases not matched to a gene: 7. Germline V lookup: CDR1 SGHDT, CDR2 YYEEEE. CDR3 length: 14 residues. The CDR3 sequence is CASSLIRGPGEQYF. The CDR3 coding sequence is TGTGCCAGCAGCTTGATCAGGGGGCCCGGGGAGCAGTACTTC.

The sample holds one count of this clone. CDR3 amino acids: CASSPRGLAGGDESTDTQYF. The CDR3 DNA sequence: TGCGCCAGCAGCCCGCGAGGACTAGCGGGGGGGGACGAATCCACAGATACGCAGTATTTT. The V gene is TRBV5-1, the J gene TRBJ2-3; 15 bases are shared with TRBD2. Losses at the gene ends were 4 bases for V and 2 bases for J; bases not matched to a gene: 14. This CDR3 is built from 20 residues. Germline V gene data show CDR1 as SGHRS and CDR2 as YFSETQ.

The chain employs TRBV2 and TRBJ1-2; tentatively, D is TRBD1 (5 bases). V lost 7 bases to trimming and J lost 1 base, with 10 bases between them. Germline V gene lookup returns CDR1 SNHLY and CDR2 FYNNEI. The CDR3 has 13 amino acids. In nucleotides, the CDR3 is TGTGCCAGCAAACAGGTCGATAACTATGGCTACACCTTC. It yields the protein CASKQVDNYGYTF.

V and J are TRBV5-1 and TRBJ1-1, with D perhaps matching TRBD1 (5 bases). The CDR3 runs 17 residues. Trimming shortened V by 0 bases and J by 5 bases, and 20 bases separated the two germline ends. CDR1 SGHRS and CDR2 YFSETQ come from the germline V gene. CDR3 sequence reads: CASSLAPFSGSATEAFF. In nucleotides, the CDR3 is TGCGCCAGCAGCTTGGCCCCTTTTTCAGGGTCGGCGACTGAAGCTTTCTTT.

This clone was recorded only once. This chain connects TRBV28 to TRBJ2-5; 9 bases match TRBD2. This CDR3 region has 16 residues. After removal of 4 bases from V and 5 bases from J, the junction contained 11 bases not matched to a gene. Germline V gene lookup returns CDR1 MDHEN and CDR2 SYDVKM. The CDR3 nucleotides are TGTGCCAGCAGTTCGCCTGCGGGGGGGCGGGTGGAGACCCAGTACTTC. Translation gives CASSSPAGGRVETQYF.

This clone was counted ten times or more. The genes are TRBV6-1 and TRBJ2-7; the match to TRBD1 covers 8 bases. V trimming: 5 bases; J trimming: 3 bases; junction bases outside the gene matches: 3. This CDR3 has 13 amino acids. In germline, CDR1 is MNHNS, CDR2 SASEGT. DNA for the CDR3: TGTGCCAGCAGTACCGGGACAGGCTACGAGCAGTACTTC. Protein product: CASSTGTGYEQYF.

The chain links TRBV21-1 to TRBJ2-7; TRBD1 reflects the table's D call only, with no check against the DNA. TRBV21-1 is shown as a pseudogene. The CDR3 is 17 residues long. CDR3 sequence reads: CASSKEGGQRISYEQYF. DNA for the CDR3: TGTGCCAGCAGCAAAGAGGGGGGACAGCGAATCTCCTACGAGCAGTACTTC.

This clone has a single count. The chain carries TRBV11-3 and TRBJ2-1; 7 nucleotides line up with TRBD1. Trimming cost V 0 bases and J 10 bases; bases outside gene matches: 6. Germline V gene data show CDR1 as SGHNT and CDR2 as YENEEA. This CDR3 region has 14 residues. This CDR3 reads CASSLDLTGVEQFF. CDR3 in DNA: TGTGCCAGCAGCTTAGATCTTACAGGGGTAGAGCAGTTCTTC.

The V and J genes are TRBV11-1 and TRBJ2-2, with TRBD1 identical over 8 bases. V lost 1 base and J lost 4; bases outside the gene matches: 5. CDR3 length: 16 amino acids. CDR1 and CDR2 from the germline V gene are SGHAT and FQDESV (reference sequence). DNA for the CDR3: TGTGCCAGCAGCTTAGGACAGGGGATATTCACCGGGGAGCTGTTTTTT. It translates to CASSLGQGIFTGELFF.